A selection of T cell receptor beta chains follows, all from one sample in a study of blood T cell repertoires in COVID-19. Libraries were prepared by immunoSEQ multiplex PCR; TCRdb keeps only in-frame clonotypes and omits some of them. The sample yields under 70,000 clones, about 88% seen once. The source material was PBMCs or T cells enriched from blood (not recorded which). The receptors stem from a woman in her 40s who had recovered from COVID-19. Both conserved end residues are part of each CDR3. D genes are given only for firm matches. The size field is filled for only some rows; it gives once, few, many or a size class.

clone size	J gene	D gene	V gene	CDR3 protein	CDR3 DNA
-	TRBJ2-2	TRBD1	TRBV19	CASSIDRGRTGELFF	TGTGCCAGTAGTATCGACAGGGGGCGAACCGGGGAGCTGTTTTTT
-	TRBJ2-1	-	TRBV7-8	CASSLSTGYRINEQFF	TGTGCCAGCAGCCTCTCGACAGGCTACCGCATCAATGAGCAGTTCTTC
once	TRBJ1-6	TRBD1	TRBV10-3	CAISPDRARNNSPLHF	TGTGCCATCAGTCCCGACAGGGCCCGAAATAATTCACCCCTCCACTTT
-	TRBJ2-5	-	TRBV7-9	CASSPGRGVGETQYF	TGTGCCAGCAGCCCCGGCAGGGGGGTTGGAGAGACCCAGTACTTC
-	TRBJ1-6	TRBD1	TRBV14	CASSSRTGNSPLHF	TGTGCCAGCAGCTCCCGGACAGGCAATTCACCCCTCCACTTT
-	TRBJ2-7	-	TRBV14	CASSQDTGSVYEQYF	TGTGCCAGCAGCCAAGATACAGGGTCGGTCTACGAGCAGTACTTC
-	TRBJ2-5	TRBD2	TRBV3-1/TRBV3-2	CASSQDVGGGRETQYF	TGTGCCAGCAGCCAAGATGTCGGGGGGGGCAGGGAGACCCAGTACTTC
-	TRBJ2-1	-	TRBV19	CASSSIRGEQFF	TGTGCCAGTAGTTCTATTCGGGGTGAGCAGTTCTTC
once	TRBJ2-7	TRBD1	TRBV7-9	CASSLGGTGGRDEQYF	TGTGCCAGCAGCTTAGGGGGGACAGGGGGAAGAGACGAGCAGTACTTC
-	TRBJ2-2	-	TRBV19	CASSGHPVAPNTGELFF	TGTGCCAGTAGTGGCCACCCCGTGGCCCCGAACACCGGGGAGCTGTTTTTT
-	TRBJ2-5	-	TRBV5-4	CASSSKQGMVETQYF	TGTGCCAGCAGCTCAAAACAGGGTATGGTAGAGACCCAGTACTTC
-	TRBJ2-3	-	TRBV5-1	CASSQTAHNTDTQYF	TGCGCCAGCAGCCAGACAGCCCATAACACAGATACGCAGTATTTT
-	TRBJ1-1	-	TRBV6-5	CASSGLGQARYEAFF	TGTGCCAGCAGCGGGTTGGGGCAGGCGAGATATGAAGCTTTCTTT
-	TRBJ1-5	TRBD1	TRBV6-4	CASSGPGQGYSNQPQHF	TGTGCCAGCAGTGGACCGGGACAGGGGTATAGCAATCAGCCCCAGCATTTT
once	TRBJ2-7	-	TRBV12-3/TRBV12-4	CASSLGSAYEQYF	TGTGCCAGCAGTTTAGGTTCGGCCTACGAGCAGTACTTC
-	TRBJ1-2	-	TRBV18	CASSPSTGRRGYTF	TGTGCCAGCTCACCATCAACAGGGCGAAGGGGCTACACCTTC
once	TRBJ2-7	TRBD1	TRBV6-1	CASSETSGQATYEQYF	TGTGCCAGCAGTGAAACTTCGGGACAGGCAACCTACGAGCAGTACTTC
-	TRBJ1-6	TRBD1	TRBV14	CASSQASGTGASPLHF	TGTGCCAGCAGCCAAGCCTCCGGGACAGGGGCTTCACCCCTCCACTTT
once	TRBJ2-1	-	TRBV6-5	CASSYLTGSYNEQFF	TGTGCCAGCAGTTACCTAACAGGATCCTACAATGAGCAGTTCTTC
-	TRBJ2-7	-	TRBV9	CASSVGGQTTYEQYF	TGTGCCAGCAGCGTCGGGGGGCAGACCACCTACGAGCAGTACTTC
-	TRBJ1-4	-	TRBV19	CASSIYLSTANNEKLFF	TGTGCCAGTAGTATTTATCTTTCGACAGCCAATAATGAAAAACTGTTTTTT
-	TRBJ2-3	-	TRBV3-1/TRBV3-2	CASSPEGGTDTQYF	TGTGCCAGCAGCCCAGAGGGGGGTACCGATACGCAGTATTTT
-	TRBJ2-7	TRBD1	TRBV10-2	CASSDPGQSRSYEQYF	TGCGCCAGCAGTGATCCGGGACAGTCCCGCTCCTACGAGCAGTACTTC
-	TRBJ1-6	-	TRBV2	CASSEFRGGEGNSPLHF	TGTGCCAGCAGTGAATTTCGCGGGGGGGAAGGTAATTCACCCCTCCACTTT
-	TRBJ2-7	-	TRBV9	CASSVGIRAGAYEQYF	TGTGCCAGCAGCGTAGGAATCCGGGCAGGGGCCTACGAGCAGTACTTC
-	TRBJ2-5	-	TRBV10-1	CASKQGRGETQYF	TGCGCCAGCAAGCAGGGGAGAGGAGAGACCCAGTACTTC
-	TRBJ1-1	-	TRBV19	CASSTPGVLGTEAFF	TGTGCCAGTAGTACTCCGGGAGTTCTGGGCACTGAAGCTTTCTTT
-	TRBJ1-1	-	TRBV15	CATSRDGGSEAFF	TGTGCCACCAGCAGAGATGGAGGGTCTGAAGCTTTCTTT
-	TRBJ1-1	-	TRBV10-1	CASSESRTAMRDTEAFF	TGCGCCAGCAGTGAGTCGAGAACGGCTATGAGGGACACTGAAGCTTTCTTT
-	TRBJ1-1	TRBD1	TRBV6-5	CASSYSGQRNTEAFF	TGTGCCAGCAGTTACTCGGGACAGAGGAACACTGAAGCTTTCTTT
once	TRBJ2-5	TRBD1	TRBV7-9	CASSVIRGRETQYF	TGTGCCAGCAGCGTTATTAGGGGGCGGGAGACCCAGTACTTC
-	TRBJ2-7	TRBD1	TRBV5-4	CASSFQDRVYEQYF	TGTGCCAGCAGCTTCCAGGACAGGGTCTACGAGCAGTACTTC
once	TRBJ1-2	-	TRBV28	CASSLPGTSFYGYTF	TGTGCCAGCAGTTTACCCGGGACTTCGTTCTATGGCTACACCTTC
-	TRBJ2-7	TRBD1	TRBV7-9	CASSLRTLGTGAIYEQYF	TGTGCCAGCAGCTTACGGACCCTCGGGACAGGGGCCATCTACGAGCAGTACTTC
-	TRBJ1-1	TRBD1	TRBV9	CASSPRIGQGRFSEAFF	TGTGCCAGCAGCCCAAGAATAGGACAGGGACGGTTCTCTGAAGCTTTCTTT
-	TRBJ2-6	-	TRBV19	CASSVQSSGANVLTF	TGTGCCAGTAGTGTACAGAGCTCTGGGGCCAACGTCCTGACTTTC